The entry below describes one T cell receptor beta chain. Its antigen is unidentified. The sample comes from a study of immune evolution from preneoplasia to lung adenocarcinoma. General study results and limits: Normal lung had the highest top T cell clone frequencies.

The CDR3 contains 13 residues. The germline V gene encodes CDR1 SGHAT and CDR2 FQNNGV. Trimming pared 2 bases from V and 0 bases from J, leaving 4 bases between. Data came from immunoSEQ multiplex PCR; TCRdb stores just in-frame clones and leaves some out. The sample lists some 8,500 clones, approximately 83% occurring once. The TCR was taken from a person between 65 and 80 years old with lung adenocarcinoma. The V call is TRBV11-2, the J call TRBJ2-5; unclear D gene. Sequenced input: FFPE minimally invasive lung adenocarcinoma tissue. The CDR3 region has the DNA TGTGCCAGCAGCTTAATGTACCAAGAGACCCAGTACTTC. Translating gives CASSLMYQETQYF.